This T cell receptor (beta chain) is from a study of T cell repertoires in cytomegalovirus infection. Study at large: Public signatures in TCR beta pointed to CMV infection and matching HLA type. Notes on the study in general: HLA-C-restricted CMV-specific TCR beta clonotypes prevailed in the ex vivo response. Summed frequency of shared TCR beta families picked out CMV carriers who also had the relevant HLA.

Germline lookup yields CDR1 MNHEY and CDR2 SVGEGT. This CDR3 spans 14 amino acids. The trim removed 6 bases at V and 3 bases at J, leaving 4 bases unmatched. In its sample, this clonotype was seen a few times. Its antigen is not identified. TCRdb reprocessed the reads with MiXCR, giving one entry per CDR3 protein. Among 300,000 or so distinct CDR3 sequences listed, more than 20% were seen once. Specimen: PBMCs. This receptor was identified in a human donor in good health (CMV status not recorded). Some clones in this sample may be carry-over from other donors' samples. V is TRBV6-2 or TRBV6-3 and J is TRBJ2-2, with 7 positions matching TRBD1. As DNA, the CDR3 is TGTGCCAGCAGGCCCAGGGGGTACACCGGGGAGCTGTTTTTT. Translated, it gives CASRPRGYTGELFF.